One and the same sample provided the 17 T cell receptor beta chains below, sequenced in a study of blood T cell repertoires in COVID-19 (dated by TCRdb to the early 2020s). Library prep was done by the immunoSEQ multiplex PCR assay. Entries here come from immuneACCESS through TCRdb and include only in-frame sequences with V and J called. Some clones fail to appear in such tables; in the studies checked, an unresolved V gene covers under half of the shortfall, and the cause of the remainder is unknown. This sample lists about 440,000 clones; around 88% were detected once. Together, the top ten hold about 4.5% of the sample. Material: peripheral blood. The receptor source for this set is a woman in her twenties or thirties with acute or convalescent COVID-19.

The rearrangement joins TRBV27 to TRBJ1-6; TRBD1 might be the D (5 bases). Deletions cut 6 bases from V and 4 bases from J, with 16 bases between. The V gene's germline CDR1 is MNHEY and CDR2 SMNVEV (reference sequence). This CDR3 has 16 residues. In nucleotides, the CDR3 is TGTGCCAGCAGCAACCTACTCAGGGATTATAATTCACCCCTCCACTTT. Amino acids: CASSNLLRDYNSPLHF.

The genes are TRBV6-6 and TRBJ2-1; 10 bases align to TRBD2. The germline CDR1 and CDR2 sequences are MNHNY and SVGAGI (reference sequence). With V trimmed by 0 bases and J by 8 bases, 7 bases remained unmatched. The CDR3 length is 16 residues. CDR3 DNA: TGTGCCAGCAGTTACTCGAAAAGCGGGGGGGACTATGAGCAGTTCTTC. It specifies CASSYSKSGGDYEQFF.

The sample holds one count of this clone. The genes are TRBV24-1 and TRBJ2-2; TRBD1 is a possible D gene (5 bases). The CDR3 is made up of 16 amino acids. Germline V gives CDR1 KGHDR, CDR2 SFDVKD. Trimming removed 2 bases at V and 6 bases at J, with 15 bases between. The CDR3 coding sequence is TGTGCCACCAGTGATTCGACAGCCCCCCGGGCCGGGGAGCTGTTTTTT. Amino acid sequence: CATSDSTAPRAGELFF.

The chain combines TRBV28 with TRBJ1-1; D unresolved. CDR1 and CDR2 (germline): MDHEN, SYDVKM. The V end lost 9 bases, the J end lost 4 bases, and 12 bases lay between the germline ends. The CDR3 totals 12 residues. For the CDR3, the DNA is TGTGCCAGTAACAGAGTCTCCACTGAAGCTTTCTTT. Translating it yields CASNRVSTEAFF.

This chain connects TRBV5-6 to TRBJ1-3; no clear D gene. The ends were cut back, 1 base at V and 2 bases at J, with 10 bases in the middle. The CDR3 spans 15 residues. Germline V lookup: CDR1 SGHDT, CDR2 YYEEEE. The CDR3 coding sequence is TGTGCCAGCAGCTTGAGTCGAGGGACTGGAAACACCATATATTTT. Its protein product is CASSLSRGTGNTIYF.

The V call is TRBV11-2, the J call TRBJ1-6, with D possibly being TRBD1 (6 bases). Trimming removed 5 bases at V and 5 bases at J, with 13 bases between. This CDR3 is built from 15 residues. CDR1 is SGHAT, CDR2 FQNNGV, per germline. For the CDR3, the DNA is TGTGCCAGCAGCCCCGGACAGAAGGATAATTCACCCCTCCACTTT. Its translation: CASSPGQKDNSPLHF.

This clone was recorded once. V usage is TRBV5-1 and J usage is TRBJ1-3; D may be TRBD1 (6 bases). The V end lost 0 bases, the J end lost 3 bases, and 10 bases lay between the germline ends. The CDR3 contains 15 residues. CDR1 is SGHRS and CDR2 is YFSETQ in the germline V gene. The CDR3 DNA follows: TGCGCCAGCAGCTTGGGTGGGGGCAATGGAAACACCATATATTTT. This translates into CASSLGGGNGNTIYF.

The CDR3 coding sequence is TGTGCCAGCAGTTTCTCAGGCTGGGATACGCAGTATTTT. Protein product: CASSFSGWDTQYF. V usage is TRBV12-3 or TRBV12-4 and J usage is TRBJ2-3; D gene unclear. This CDR3 has 13 amino acids. Trimming removed 3 bases at V and 6 bases at J, with 10 bases between.

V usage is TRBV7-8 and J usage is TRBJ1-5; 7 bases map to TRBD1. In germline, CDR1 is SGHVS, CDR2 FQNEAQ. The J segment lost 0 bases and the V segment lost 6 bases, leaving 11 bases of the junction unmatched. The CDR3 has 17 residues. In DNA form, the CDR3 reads TGTGCCAGCAGTCAAGACAGGGAGGAATATAGCAATCAGCCCCAGCATTTT. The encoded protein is CASSQDREEYSNQPQHF.

The CDR3 DNA is TGCGCCAGCGGCTACAGGGCTGGGGCCAACGTCCTGACTTTC. This translates into CASGYRAGANVLTF. V is TRBV5-1 and J is TRBJ2-6, with D tentatively TRBD1 (6 bases). The CDR3 sequence is 14 residues long. Germline V gene sequence: CDR1 SGHRS, CDR2 YFSETQ. V shed 7 bases and J shed 2 bases, with 10 bases lying between them.

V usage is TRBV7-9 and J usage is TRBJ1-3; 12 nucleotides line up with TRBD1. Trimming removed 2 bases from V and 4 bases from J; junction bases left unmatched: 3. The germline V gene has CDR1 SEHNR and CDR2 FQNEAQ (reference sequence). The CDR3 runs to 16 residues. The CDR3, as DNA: TGTGCCAGCAGCTTATACGGGACAGGGGGCGGAAACACCATATATTTT. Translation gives CASSLYGTGGGNTIYF. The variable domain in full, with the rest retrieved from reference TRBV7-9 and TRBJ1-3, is DTGVSQNPRHKITKRGQNVTFRCDPISEHNRLYWYRQTLGQGPEFLTYFQNEAQLEKSRLLSDRFSAERPKGSFSTLEIQRTEQGDSAMYLCASSLYGTGGGNTIYFGEGSWLTVV.

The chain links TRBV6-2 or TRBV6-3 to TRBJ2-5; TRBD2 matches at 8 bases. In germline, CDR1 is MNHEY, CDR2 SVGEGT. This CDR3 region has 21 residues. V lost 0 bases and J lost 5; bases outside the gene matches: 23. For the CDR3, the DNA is TGTGCCAGCAGTTACTCGATGATCTCGCCCCGCCGGGAGGGGGAGGGGGAGACCCAGTACTTC. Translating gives CASSYSMISPRREGEGETQYF.

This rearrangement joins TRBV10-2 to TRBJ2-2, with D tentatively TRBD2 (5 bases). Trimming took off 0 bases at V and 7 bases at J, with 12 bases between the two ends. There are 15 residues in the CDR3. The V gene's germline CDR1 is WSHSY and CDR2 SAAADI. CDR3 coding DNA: TGCGCCAGCAGTGAGTCGACGAGCGGATTCGGGGAGCTGTTTTTT. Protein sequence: CASSESTSGFGELFF.

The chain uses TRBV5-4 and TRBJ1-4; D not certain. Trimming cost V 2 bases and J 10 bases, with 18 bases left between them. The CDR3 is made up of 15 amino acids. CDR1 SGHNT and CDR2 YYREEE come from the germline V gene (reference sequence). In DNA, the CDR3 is TGTGCCAGCAGCTTTGCTACGGGAGGGAAAGGAAAACTGTTTTTT. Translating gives CASSFATGGKGKLFF.

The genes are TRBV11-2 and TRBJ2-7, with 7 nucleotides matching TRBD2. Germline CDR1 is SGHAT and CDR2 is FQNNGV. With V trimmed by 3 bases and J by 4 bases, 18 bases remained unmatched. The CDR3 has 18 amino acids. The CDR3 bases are TGTGCCAGCAGCTTGATTATGTGGGAGGGAGGCCCCCTTTACGAGCAGTACTTC. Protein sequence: CASSLIMWEGGPLYEQYF.

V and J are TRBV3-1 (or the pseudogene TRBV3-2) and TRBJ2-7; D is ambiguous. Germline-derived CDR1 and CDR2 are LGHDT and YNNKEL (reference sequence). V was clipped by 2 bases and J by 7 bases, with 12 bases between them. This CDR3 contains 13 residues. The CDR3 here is CASSQSGPGEQYF. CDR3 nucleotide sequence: TGTGCCAGCAGCCAATCAGGTCCTGGAGAGCAGTACTTC.

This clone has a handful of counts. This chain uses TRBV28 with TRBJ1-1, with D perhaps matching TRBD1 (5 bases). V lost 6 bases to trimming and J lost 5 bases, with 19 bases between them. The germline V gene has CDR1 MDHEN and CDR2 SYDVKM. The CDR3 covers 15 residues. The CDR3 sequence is CASSPSGGVGTEAFF. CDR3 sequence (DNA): TGTGCCAGCAGCCCAAGTGGGGGGGTAGGAACTGAAGCTTTCTTT.